This T cell receptor beta chain was profiled in a study of technical replicates of blood from a few donors. Using immunoSEQ multiplex PCR, the repertoire was profiled, and TCRdb retains in-frame clones only, with some absent. Of under 95,000 clones in the sample, about 98% are singletons; the top ten hold approximately 0.14%. The sample was T cells isolated from PBMCs. This TCR came from a human donor in good health.

CDR3 DNA sequence: TGTGCCAGCAGTGAATTGGCGGGGCCGCGCATGAACACTGAAGCTTTCTTT. The encoded protein is CASSELAGPRMNTEAFF. The chain links TRBV2 to TRBJ1-1; D possibly corresponds to TRBD1 (5 bases). Per germline, CDR1 SNHLY and CDR2 FYNNEI. V was clipped by 2 bases and J by 0 bases, with 16 bases between them. The CDR3 is 17 amino acids.